This T cell receptor beta chain is from a study of blood T cells in healthy people across ages (dated by TCRdb to between 2015 and 2016). About the full investigation: In model experiments, template switching captured roughly one uniquely barcoded TCR beta cDNA molecule for every two T cells. The donors were split into four age groups: young (average around 17 years), middle-aged (39), aged (approximately 59) and long-lived (about 82). To track age-related changes in TCR beta repertoire diversity, the study relied on deep sequencing normalized with unique cDNA molecular identifiers. Two additional independent replicas of 1 million unique cDNA reads from the same blood draw were analyzed for two donors (one aged 18 to 29 and one aged 80 or older). To avoid experimental bias, donors of different ages were randomly spread across the sequencing lanes. What the authors observed across the whole study: The CMV infection status of donors was not known, potentially confounding age-related changes in expanded clonotypes. Estimates of total diversity from one million sequenced T cells were regarded as lower bounds and underestimates. Observed TCR beta diversity correlated strongly with the percentage of naive T cells measured by flow cytometry. Compared with the aged group, more naive CD4+ T cells, fewer expanded clones and increased TCR diversity were shown by the long-lived group, suggesting age selection. As age increased, observed TCR beta diversity per million T cells dropped in a roughly linear way, and a significant reduction was already evident by age about 36. Bulk unsorted PBMC profiling prevented conclusive comparison of naive and antigen-experienced compartments.

Donors were 39 systemically healthy Caucasian individuals from Russia aged 6 to 90 years. Each donor gave 9.5 to 10 milliliters of peripheral blood, drawn into EDTA-treated Vacutainer tubes. PBMCs were isolated by Ficoll-Paque density-gradient centrifugation, with at least 7 million obtained per sample. Total RNA, at least 6 micrograms per sample, was extracted from PBMCs with Trizol reagent. Naive CD45RAhigh/CD27high T cell percentages were measured by flow cytometry on a PBMC aliquot from every donor. Details on this clonotype: Its antigen is unknown. The sample holds no much larger clone one base away, and base qualities are not on file.

The germline V gene (reference sequence) sets CDR1 to MNHEY and CDR2 to SMNVEV. Reading from cysteine to phenylalanine, the CDR3 counts 13 amino acids. Solely the CDR3 DNA is kept, with 39 bases framed from the first base. V gives up 4 bases and J gives up 3 bases, and the segment between their germline ends measures 9 bases. Library preparation employed 5' RACE. TCRdb shows the sequencer as Illumina HiSeq 2500. A second PCR of about 6 to 11 cycles was performed with a sample-barcoded 5' primer and a J-beta primer mix. Each TCR beta cDNA molecule received a unique molecular identifier from a template-switch 5' adaptor carrying 12 random nucleotides. Each sample yielded at least 2.5 million CDR3-containing paired-end reads. All of the RNA was converted into first-strand cDNA using the Mint cDNA synthesis kit, with a TRBC-specific oligonucleotide serving as the primer. Following uracil-DNA glycosylase treatment, a first 18-cycle PCR with universal primers M1SS and BC2_uni_R was performed on all cDNA. Concerning the study's data processing: For normalization, 1 million high-quality reads, each with a distinct molecular identifier, were randomly selected from each sample. Instead of being binned into consensus sequences, reads that shared molecular identifiers were thrown out. MiTCR, set to a Q25 quality threshold and the strictest error-elimination algorithm, was used for CDR3 identification, clonotype clustering and error correction. A nonparametric unseen species model using Euler transformation provided a lower-bound estimate of total TCR beta diversity. TCRdb took the public reads, trimmed them with fastp at Q25, ran MiXCR for clone calling and kept in-frame beta chains. One record per CDR3 amino acid sequence lists the most common genes and DNA. TCRdb assigned the V and J calls; the authors' analysis was not used. The sample table contains about 1.1 million distinct CDR3 sequences; only one count was recorded for about two fifths of them. The top ten hold 13% of the sample.

The rearranged chain carries TRBV27 and TRBJ1-1; TRBD1 is a possible D gene, resting on 6 matching bases. Sequencing was performed on blood. The TCR sequence derives from a man aged 18 to 35 in good health. CDR3 protein: CASSCNRDTEAFF. The sequenced DNA is TGTGCCAGCAGTTGTAACAGGGACACTGAAGCTTTCTTT.